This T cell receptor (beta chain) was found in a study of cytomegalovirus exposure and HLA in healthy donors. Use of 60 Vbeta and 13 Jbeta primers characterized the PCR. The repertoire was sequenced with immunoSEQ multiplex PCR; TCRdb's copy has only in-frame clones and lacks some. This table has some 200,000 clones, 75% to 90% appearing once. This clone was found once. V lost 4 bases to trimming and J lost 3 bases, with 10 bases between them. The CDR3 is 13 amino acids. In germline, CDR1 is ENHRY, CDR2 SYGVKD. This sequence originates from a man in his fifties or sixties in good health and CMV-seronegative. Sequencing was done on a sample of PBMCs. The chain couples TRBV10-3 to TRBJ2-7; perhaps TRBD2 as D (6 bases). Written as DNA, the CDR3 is TGTGCCATCAGTGGGACGGGAGTCTACGAGCAGTACTTC. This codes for CAISGTGVYEQYF.